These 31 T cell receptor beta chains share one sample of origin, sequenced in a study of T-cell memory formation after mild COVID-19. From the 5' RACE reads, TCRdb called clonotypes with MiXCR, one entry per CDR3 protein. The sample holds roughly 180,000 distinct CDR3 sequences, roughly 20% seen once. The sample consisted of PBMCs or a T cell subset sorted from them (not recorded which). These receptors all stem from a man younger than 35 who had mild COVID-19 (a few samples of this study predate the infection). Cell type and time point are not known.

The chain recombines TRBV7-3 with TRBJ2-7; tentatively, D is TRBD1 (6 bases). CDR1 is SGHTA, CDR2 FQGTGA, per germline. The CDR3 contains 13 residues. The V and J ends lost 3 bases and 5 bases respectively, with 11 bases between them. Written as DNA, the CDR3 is TGTGCCAGCAGCTTTGCCCACAGGGACGAGCAGTACTTC. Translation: CASSFAHRDEQYF. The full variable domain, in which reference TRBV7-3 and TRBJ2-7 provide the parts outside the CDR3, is GAGVSQTPSNKVTEKGKYVELRCDPISGHTALYWYRQSLGQGPEFLIYFQGTGAADDSGLPNDRFFAVRPEGSVSTLKIQRTERGDSAVYLCASSFAHRDEQYFGPGTRLTVT.

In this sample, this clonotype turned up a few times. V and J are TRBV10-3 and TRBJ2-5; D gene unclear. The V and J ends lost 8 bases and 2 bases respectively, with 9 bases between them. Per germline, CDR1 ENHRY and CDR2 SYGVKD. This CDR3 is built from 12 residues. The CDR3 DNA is TGTGCCATCGGCAGTAATCAAGAGACCCAGTACTTC. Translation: CAIGSNQETQYF.

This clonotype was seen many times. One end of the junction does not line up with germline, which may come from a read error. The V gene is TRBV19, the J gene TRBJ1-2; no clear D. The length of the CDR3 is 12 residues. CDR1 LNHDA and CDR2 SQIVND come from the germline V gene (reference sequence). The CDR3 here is CASSVDNYGYTF. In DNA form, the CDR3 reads TGTGCCAGTAGTGTAGACAACTATGGCTACACCTTC.

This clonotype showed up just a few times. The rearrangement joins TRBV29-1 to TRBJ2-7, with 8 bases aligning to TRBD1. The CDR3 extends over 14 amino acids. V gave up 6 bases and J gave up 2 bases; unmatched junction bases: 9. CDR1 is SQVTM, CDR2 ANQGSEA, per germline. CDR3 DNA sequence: TGCAGCGTAGAAACAGGGGACAGGACCTACGAGCAGTACTTC. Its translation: CSVETGDRTYEQYF.

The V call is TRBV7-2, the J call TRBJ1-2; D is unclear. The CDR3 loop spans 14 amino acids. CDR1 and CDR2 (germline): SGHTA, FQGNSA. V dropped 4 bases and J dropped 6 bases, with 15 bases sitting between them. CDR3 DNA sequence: TGTGCCAGCAGCTCCCCGGCCCCAGACAATGGCTACACCTTC. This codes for CASSSPAPDNGYTF.

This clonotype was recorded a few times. The chain's CDR3 is CASSFGWSPLHF. The CDR3 DNA sequence: TGTGCCAGCAGCTTCGGGTGGTCACCCCTCCACTTT. This chain connects TRBV7-2 to TRBJ1-6, with D uncertain. CDR1 is SGHTA and CDR2 is FQGNSA in the germline V gene. The CDR3 is 12 residues long. V lost 3 bases, J lost 10 bases, and 7 bases lay in between.

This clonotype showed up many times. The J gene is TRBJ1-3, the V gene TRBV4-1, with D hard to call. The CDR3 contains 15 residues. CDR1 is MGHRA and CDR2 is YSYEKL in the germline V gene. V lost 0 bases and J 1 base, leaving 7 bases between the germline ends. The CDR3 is CASSQDVASGNTIYF. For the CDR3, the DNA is TGCGCCAGCAGCCAAGATGTAGCTTCTGGAAACACCATATATTTT.

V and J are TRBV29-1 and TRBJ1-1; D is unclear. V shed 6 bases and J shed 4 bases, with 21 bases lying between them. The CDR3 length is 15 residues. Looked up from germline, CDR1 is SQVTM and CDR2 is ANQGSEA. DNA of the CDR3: TGCAGCGTCCTCGGGTGGACCCACGAGAGCACTGAAGCTTTCTTT. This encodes CSVLGWTHESTEAFF. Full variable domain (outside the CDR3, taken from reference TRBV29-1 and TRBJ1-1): SAVISQKPSRDICQRGTSLTIQCQVDSQVTMMFWYRQQPGQSLTLIATANQGSEATYESGFVIDKFPISRPNLTFSTLTVSNMSPEDSSIYLCSVLGWTHESTEAFFGQGTRLTVV.

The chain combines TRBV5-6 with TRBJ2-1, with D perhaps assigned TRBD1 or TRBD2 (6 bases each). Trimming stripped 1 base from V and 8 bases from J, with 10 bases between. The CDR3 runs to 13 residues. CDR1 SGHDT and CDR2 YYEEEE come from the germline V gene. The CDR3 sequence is CASSLLRGDEQFF. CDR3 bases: TGTGCCAGCAGCTTGTTGAGGGGGGATGAGCAGTTCTTC.

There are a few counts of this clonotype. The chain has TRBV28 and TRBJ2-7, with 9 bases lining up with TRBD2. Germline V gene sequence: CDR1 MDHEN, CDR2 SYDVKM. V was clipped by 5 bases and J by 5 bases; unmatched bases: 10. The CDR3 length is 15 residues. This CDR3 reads CASSPGGGAVNEQYV. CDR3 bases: TGTGCCAGCAGTCCTGGCGGGGGGGCAGTCAACGAGCAGTACGTC.

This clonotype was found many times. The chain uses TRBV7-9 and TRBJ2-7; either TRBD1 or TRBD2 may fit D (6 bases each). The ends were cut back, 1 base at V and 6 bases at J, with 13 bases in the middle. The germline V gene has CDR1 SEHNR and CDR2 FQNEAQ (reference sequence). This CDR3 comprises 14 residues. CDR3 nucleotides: TGTGCCAGCAGCTTAGGATCGGGGGCGCTCGAGCAGTACTTC. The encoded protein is CASSLGSGALEQYF.

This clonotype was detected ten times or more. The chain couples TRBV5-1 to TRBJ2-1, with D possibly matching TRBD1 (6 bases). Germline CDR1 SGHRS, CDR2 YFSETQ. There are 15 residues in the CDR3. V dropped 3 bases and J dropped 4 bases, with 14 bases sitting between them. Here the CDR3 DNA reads TGCGCCAGCAGCTCCGGGACACCCACTTACAATGAGCAGTTCTTC. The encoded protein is CASSSGTPTYNEQFF. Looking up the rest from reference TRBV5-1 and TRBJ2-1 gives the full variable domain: KAGVTQTPRYLIKTRGQQVTLSCSPISGHRSVSWYQQTPGQGLQFLFEYFSETQRNKGNFPGRFSGRQFSNSRSEMNVSTLELGDSALYLCASSSGTPTYNEQFFGPGTRLTVL.

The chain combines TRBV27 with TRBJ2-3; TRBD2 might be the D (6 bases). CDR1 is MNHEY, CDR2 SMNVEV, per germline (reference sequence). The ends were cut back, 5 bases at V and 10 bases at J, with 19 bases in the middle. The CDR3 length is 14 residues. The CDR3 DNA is TGTGCCAGCAGTGAGGGACTGGCCTCCGGATCGCAGTATTTT. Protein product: CASSEGLASGSQYF.

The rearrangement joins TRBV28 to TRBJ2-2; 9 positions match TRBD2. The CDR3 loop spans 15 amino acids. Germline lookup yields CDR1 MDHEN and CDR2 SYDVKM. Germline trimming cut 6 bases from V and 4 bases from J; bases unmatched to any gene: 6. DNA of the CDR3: TGTGCCAGCAGCGGGGGACTAGCCCCCACCGGGGAGCTGTTTTTT. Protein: CASSGGLAPTGELFF.

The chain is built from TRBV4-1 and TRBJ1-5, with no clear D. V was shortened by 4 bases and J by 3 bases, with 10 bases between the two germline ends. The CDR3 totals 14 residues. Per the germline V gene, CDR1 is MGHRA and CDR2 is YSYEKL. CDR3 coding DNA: TGCGCCAGCAGCCGATGGGCCGACAATCAGCCCCAGCATTTT. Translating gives CASSRWADNQPQHF.

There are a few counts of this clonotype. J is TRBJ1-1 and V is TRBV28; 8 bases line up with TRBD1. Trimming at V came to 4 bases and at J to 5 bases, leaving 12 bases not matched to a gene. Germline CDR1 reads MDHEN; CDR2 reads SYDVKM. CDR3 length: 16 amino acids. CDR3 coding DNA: TGTGCCAGCAGTTCCGCGGGGACAGGATTGGCGACTGAAGCTTTCTTT. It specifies CASSSAGTGLATEAFF.

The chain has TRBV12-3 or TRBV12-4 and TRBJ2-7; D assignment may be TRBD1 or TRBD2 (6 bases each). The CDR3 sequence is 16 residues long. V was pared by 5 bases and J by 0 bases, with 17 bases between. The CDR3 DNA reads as TGTGCCAGCAGTCCTCGTTCGGGGGCCAGCTCCTACGAGCAGTACTTC. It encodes CASSPRSGASSYEQYF.

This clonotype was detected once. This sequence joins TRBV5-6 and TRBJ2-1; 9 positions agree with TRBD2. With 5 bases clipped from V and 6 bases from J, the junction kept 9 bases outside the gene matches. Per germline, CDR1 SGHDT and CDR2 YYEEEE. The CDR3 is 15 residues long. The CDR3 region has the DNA TGTGCCAGCAGGGTCGCGGGACTAGCTGGCAATGAGCAGTTCTTC. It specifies CASRVAGLAGNEQFF. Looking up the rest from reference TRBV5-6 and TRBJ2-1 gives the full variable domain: DAGVTQSPTHLIKTRGQQVTLRCSPKSGHDTVSWYQQALGQGPQFIFQYYEEEERQRGNFPDRFSGHQFPNYSSELNVNALLLGDSALYLCASRVAGLAGNEQFFGPGTRLTVL.

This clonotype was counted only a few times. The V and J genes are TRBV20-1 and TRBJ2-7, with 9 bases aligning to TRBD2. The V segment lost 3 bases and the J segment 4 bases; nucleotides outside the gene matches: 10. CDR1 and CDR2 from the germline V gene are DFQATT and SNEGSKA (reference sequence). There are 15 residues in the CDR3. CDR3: CSAREKVAGVYEQYF. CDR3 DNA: TGCAGTGCTAGGGAGAAGGTAGCGGGGGTTTACGAGCAGTACTTC.

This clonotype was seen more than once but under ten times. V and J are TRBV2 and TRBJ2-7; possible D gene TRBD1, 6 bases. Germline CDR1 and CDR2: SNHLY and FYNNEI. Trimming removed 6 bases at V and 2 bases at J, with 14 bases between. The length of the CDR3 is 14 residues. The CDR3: CASRSQGPTYEQYF. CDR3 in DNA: TGTGCCAGCAGATCACAGGGTCCAACCTACGAGCAGTACTTC.

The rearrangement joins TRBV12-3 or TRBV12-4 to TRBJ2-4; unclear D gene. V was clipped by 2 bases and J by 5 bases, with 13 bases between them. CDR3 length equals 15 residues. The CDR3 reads CASSLWTSGENIQYF. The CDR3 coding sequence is TGTGCCAGCAGTTTATGGACCTCAGGTGAAAACATTCAGTACTTC.

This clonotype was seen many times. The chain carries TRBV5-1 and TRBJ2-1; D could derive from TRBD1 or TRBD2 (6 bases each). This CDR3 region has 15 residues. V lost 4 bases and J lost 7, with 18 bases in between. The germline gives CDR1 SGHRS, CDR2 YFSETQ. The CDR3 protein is CASSVLGGLGNEQFF. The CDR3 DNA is TGCGCCAGCAGCGTCCTAGGGGGACTTGGGAATGAGCAGTTCTTC.

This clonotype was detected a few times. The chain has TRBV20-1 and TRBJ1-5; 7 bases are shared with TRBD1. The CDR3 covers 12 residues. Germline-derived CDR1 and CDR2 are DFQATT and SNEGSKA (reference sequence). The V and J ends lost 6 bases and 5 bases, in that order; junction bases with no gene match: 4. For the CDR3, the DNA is TGCAGTGCGAGGACAGGCGATCAGCCCCAGCATTTT. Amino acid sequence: CSARTGDQPQHF.

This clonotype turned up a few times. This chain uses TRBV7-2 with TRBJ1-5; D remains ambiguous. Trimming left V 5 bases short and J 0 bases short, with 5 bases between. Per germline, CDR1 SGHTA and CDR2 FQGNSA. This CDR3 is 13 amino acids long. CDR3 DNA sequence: TGTGCCAGCAGCCCTTATAGCAATCAGCCCCAGCATTTT. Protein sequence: CASSPYSNQPQHF.

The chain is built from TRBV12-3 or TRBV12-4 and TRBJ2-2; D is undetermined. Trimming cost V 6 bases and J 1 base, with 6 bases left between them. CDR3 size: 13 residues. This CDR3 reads CASSIQNTGELFF. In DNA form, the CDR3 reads TGTGCCAGCAGCATTCAGAACACCGGGGAGCTGTTTTTT.

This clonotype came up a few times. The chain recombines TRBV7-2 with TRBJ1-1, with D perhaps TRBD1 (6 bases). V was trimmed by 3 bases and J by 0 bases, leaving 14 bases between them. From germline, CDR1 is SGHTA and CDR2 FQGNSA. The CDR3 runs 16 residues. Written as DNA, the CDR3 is TGTGCCAGCAGCTTCTTTGTGGGGACAATGAACACTGAAGCTTTCTTT. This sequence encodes CASSFFVGTMNTEAFF.

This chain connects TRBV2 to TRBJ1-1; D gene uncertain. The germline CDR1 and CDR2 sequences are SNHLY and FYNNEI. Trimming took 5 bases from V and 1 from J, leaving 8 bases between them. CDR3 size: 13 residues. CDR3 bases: TGTGCCAGCAGTACACAGCCGAACACTGAAGCTTTCTTT. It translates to CASSTQPNTEAFF.

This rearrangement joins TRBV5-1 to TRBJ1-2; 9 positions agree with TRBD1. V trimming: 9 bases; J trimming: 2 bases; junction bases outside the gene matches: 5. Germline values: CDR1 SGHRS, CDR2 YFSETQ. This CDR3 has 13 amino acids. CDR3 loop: CATTGQGNYGYTF. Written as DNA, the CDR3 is TGCGCCACTACGGGACAGGGAAACTATGGCTACACCTTC.

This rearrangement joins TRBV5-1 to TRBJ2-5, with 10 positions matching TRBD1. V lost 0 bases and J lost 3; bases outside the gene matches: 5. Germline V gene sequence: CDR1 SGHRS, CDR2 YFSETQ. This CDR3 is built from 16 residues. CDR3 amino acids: CASSLGIGTGEETQYF. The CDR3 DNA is TGCGCCAGCAGCTTGGGGATCGGGACAGGGGAAGAGACCCAGTACTTC.

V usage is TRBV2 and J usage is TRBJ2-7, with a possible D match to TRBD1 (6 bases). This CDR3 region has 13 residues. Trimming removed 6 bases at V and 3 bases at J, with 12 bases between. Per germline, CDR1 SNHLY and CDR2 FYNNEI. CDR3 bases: TGTGCCAGCAGCTGGACAGCCCTCTACGAGCAGTACGTC. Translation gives CASSWTALYEQYV.

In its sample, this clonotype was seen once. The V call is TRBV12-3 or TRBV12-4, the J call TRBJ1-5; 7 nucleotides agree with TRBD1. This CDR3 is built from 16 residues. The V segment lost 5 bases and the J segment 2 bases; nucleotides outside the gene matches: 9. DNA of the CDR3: TGTGCCAGCAGTCGGACAGGCGGCTTGGGCAATCAGCCCCAGCATTTT. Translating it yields CASSRTGGLGNQPQHF.